A selection of T cell receptor beta chains follows, all from one sample in a study of identical twins. TCRdb called the 5' RACE reads again in MiXCR, with one record for every CDR3 protein. The table records more than 650,000 distinct CDR3 sequences, 5.5% to 7.5% of them present only once. Input material: naive T cells sorted from blood. Source of these receptors: a man between 18 and 29 years old in good health. Both conserved end residues are part of each CDR3. Fields, in order: J gene, clone size, V gene, D gene, CDR3 DNA, CDR3 protein. A D gene is named only where the DNA matches it firmly. Some rows mark clone size as missing; the rest say once, few, many or name a class of expanded clone.

TRBJ2-5,.,TRBV9,.,TGTGCCAGCAGCGTCCGGGGGCAAGAGACCCAGTACTTC,CASSVRGQETQYF
TRBJ2-5,many,TRBV10-3,.,TGTGCCATCGGGAGAGAAGAGACCCAGTACTTC,CAIGREETQYF
TRBJ2-7,many,TRBV12-3/TRBV12-4,TRBD1,TGTGCCAGCAGTTTAGGGACAGGGGAATCCTACGAGCAGTACTTC,CASSLGTGESYEQYF
TRBJ2-1,many,TRBV27,TRBD2,TGTGCCAGCAGTTCCAGCGGGAGGACCTATGAGCAGTTCTTC,CASSSSGRTYEQFF
TRBJ2-3,many,TRBV4-2,.,TGTGCCAGCAGCCAAGATTGGAGGGATACGCAGTATTTT,CASSQDWRDTQYF
TRBJ1-4,many,TRBV20-1,.,TGCAGTGCTAGGGAGACAGTAAATGAAAAACTGTTTTTT,CSARETVNEKLFF
TRBJ2-6,many,TRBV30,.,TGTGCTGTCGCTCGCCTCTCTGGGGCCAACGTCCTGACTTTC,CAVARLSGANVLTF
TRBJ2-1,many,TRBV10-3,TRBD2,TGTGCCATCAGTGACCTGAGCGGGAATTTGTTCTTC,CAISDLSGNLFF
TRBJ1-1,few,TRBV5-1,.,TGCGCCAGCAGCTGGGACCCCACCGGGGCCACTGAAGCTTTCTTT,CASSWDPTGATEAFF
TRBJ2-7,many,TRBV6-2/TRBV6-3,.,TGTGCCAGCAGCGCGGGGTCCACCTACGAGCAGTACTTC,CASSAGSTYEQYF